The clone carrying this T cell receptor beta chain was counted ten times or more. TCRdb recomputed calls from the 5' RACE reads with MiXCR, one row per CDR3 protein. The sample has some 660,000 distinct CDR3 sequences; less than 10% are singletons. Germline values: CDR1 MNHEY, CDR2 SMNVEV (reference sequence). The CDR3 runs to 16 residues. Between the trimmed V and J ends, which lost 7 bases and 7 bases, there was a span of 26 bases. The sample is drawn from a study of identical twins. These records were also assigned to another study, of yellow fever vaccine responses in identical twins.

Sequenced sample: PBMCs. This clonotype was sampled from a woman aged 18-35 years in good health. The rearrangement links TRBV27 to TRBJ2-7, with a tentative D call TRBD2 (5 bases). CDR3 amino acids: CASTNTGLAFSGEQYF. As DNA, the CDR3 is TGTGCCAGCACAAACACCGGGCTAGCTTTCTCGGGTGAGCAGTACTTC.